Sequencing of this TCR beta chain was carried out in a study of beta chain features in type 1 diabetes (dated by TCRdb to 2016 to 2019). Concerning the study at large: Mean age, gender distribution, total cell number and subset yield were not different between patients and healthy donors. Regulatory and stem cell-like memory subsets were isolated from only 8 patients and roughly eight healthy donors, whereas naive and central memory subsets came from all 30 or so donors. In the study, recently diagnosed type 1 diabetes patients and matched healthy donors were compared on the TCRB repertoires of their sorted circulating CD4+ T cell subsets. A total of roughly 100 million sorted cells were examined across all samples, and a strong correlation was observed between cell number per subset and RNA yield. The investigation overall reported the following: Naive, central memory and regulatory TCRB repertoires appeared more similar among patients than among healthy donors. A moderate but significant shortening of TCRB CDR3 length was observed in type 1 diabetes patients in all four CD4+ subsets. Because the HLA sub-analyses included only small numbers of individuals, any influence of HLA type on TCRB rearrangement was left unresolved. At VDJ recombination sites, type 1 diabetes patients had fewer insertions and more deleted nucleotides, which implies abnormalities in thymic rearrangement. PCR may preferentially amplify shorter templates, but because patient and control samples were amplified and corrected together, any resulting skew would affect both groups equally. Because cDNA rather than genomic DNA was sequenced, highly expressing activated cells could have been over-represented, although no difference in activation and CD3 levels was found between groups.

This clone occurred a few times. Its antigen target is currently unknown. The record has no base qualities; no much larger clone is one base away. Each donor gave one peripheral blood draw, averaging around 0.11 L, which was collected into heparinised tubes. Naive, central memory, regulatory and stem cell-like memory CD4+ T cells were sorted on a BD FACSAria II using a panel including CD45RO, CCR7, CD25, CD127, CD95 and CD27. All sorted populations exceeded 95% purity. PBMCs were isolated immediately by Lymphoprep density gradient centrifugation and stained directly without culture. To minimize batch effects, samples were stained and sorted in pairs, one healthy donor with one patient per experiment. Per the germline V gene (reference sequence), SGHAT is the CDR1 and FQDESV is the CDR2. Relative to germline, V is missing 7 bases and J is missing 5 bases, with 18 bases of the junction outside any gene match. From its cysteine to its phenylalanine, the CDR3 spans 17 amino acids. Only the CDR3 region is kept as DNA, spanning 51 bases read in frame from base 1.

The High Capacity cDNA Reverse Transcription Kit was used to reverse transcribe all of the isolated RNA, meaning that expressed TCRB transcripts were what got sequenced. Deep immunoSEQ sequencing was applied to naive, central memory and regulatory T cell samples, giving an average of about 3.7 million total reads per sample. Sorted cells were lysed in RLT buffer and RNA was extracted with DNase-treated RNeasy Micro or Mini kits, depending on cell number. Each cell subset was processed on its own to prevent cross-contamination, while patient and healthy donor samples were processed together. The immunoSEQ multiplex PCR was used to amplify TCRB sequences from cDNA, generating 87-bp fragments that spanned the CDR3 region. Amplicons were sequenced on the Illumina HiSeq platform. In the original analysis: PCR bias was corrected computationally using synthetic template baselines, and reads within Hamming distance 2 were collapsed, with unmergeable singletons discarded. Reads were aligned against IMGT to assign V, D and J genes, CDR3 length and insertions or deletions at six rearrangement sites. Within each subset, clonotype counts were normalized to the number of sorted cells before true diversity and Gini coefficients were calculated with the tcR R package. Repertoire sharing was quantified using the overlap coefficient calculated on TCRB nucleotide sequences. As a proxy for the pre-selection repertoire, out-of-frame TCRB sequences from naive cells were analyzed. TCRdb took over this immuneACCESS table, retaining in-frame rearrangements with V and J assigned. Such tables are incomplete; in checked studies, under half of the missing clones stem from an unresolved V gene, and the remainder is unexplained. The DNA gave D and trimming, while V, J and clone size come from that table. The sample table records 600,000 to 700,000 clones; around 15% of these occur just once. About 0.02% of the sample belongs to the ten largest clones.

Material for sequencing was naive CD4+ T cells from blood. Interpreted using the paper, the cell subset or site label stands for: true naive CD4+ T cells. The rearrangement joined TRBV11-1 to TRBJ2-7; TRBD1 fits 9 bases in the junction. The receptor comes from a man aged 18 to 35 with type 1 diabetes. In nucleotide form, the sequence is TGTGCCAGCACCGCTAGGACCGGGACAGGGATGTCCAACGAGCAGTACTTC. It translates as CASTARTGTGMSNEQYF. This CDR3, with the reference TRBV11-1 and TRBJ2-7 proteins standing in past its ends, gives the full variable domain EAEVAQSPRYKITEKSQAVAFWCDPISGHATLYWYRQILGQGPELLVQFQDESVVDDSQLPKDRFSAERLKGVDSTLKIQPAELGDSAMYLCASTARTGTGMSNEQYFGPGTRLTVT.